The T cell receptor beta chain under discussion was sequenced for a study of radiotherapy plus CTLA-4 blockade in lung cancer. Study findings and constraints: The study found tumor-derived TCR clones expanded in blood after radiotherapy plus ipilimumab.

Alongside CTLA-4 blockade with ipilimumab, patients with chemo-refractory metastatic non-small-cell lung cancer received focal radiation. V was cut by 2 bases and J by 0 bases, with 8 bases left in between. The CDR3 is 15 amino acids. Germline assignment: CDR1 LNHDA and CDR2 SQIVND (reference sequence). Sequenced by immunoSEQ multiplex PCR; TCRdb stores in-frame clones only, minus some. The profile shows around 99,000 clones, about 91% of them singletons. About this clone: Its antigen is not known. This same CDR3 is encoded by further DNA sequences in the sample.

Source: peripheral blood, taken from a patient treated with radiotherapy plus ipilimumab. This TCR came from a human donor with non-small cell lung cancer that progressed on radiotherapy plus ipilimumab. The chain carries TRBV19 and TRBJ1-5; possible D gene TRBD1, 5 bases. The CDR3 region is CASSISGGSNQPQHF. The CDR3 region has the DNA TGTGCCAGTAGTATATCGGGGGGTAGCAATCAGCCCCAGCATTTT. Supplemented by reference TRBV19 and TRBJ1-5, the full variable domain reads DGGITQSPKYLFRKEGQNVTLSCEQNLNHDAMYWYRQDPGQGLRLIYYSQIVNDFQKGDIAEGYSVSREKKESFPLTVTSAQKNPTAFYLCASSISGGSNQPQHFGDGTRLSIL.